Listed below are T cell receptor beta chains from one sample, sequenced in a study of cytomegalovirus exposure and HLA in healthy donors. Using immunoSEQ multiplex PCR, the repertoire was profiled, and TCRdb retains in-frame clones only, with some absent. The sample shows some 150,000 clones, 65% to 80% of them seen only once. The sample was PBMCs. These receptors originate from a man aged 40-49 years in good health and CMV-seronegative. The CDR3 runs from the conserved cysteine through the conserved F or W. A D gene is named only where the DNA matches it firmly. Expanded clones are given a class, and other clones once, few, many or no size at all.

D gene,clone size,J gene,V gene,CDR3 DNA,CDR3 protein
.,.,TRBJ1-1,TRBV29-1,TGCAGCGTTGAAGATCAATTAAGCAGGGGAGCTGAAGCTTTCTTT,CSVEDQLSRGAEAFF
TRBD2,.,TRBJ2-1,TRBV4-3,TGCGCCAGCAGAGACGCTCTGGGCGGGAGCAGGAATGAGCAGTTCTTC,CASRDALGGSRNEQFF
.,.,TRBJ2-7,TRBV5-1,TGCGCCAGCAGCTTGGGCTCTATCTCTACCCGCCTCGGCGAGCAGTACTTC,CASSLGSISTRLGEQYF
.,.,TRBJ2-7,TRBV2,TGTGCCAGCAGTGACGACAGCTACGAGCAGTACTTC,CASSDDSYEQYF
TRBD1,.,TRBJ1-1,TRBV14,TGTGCCAGCAGCCAAGATTCTGGTGCGGGACAGCTGAACACTGAAGCTTTCTTT,CASSQDSGAGQLNTEAFF
.,few,TRBJ2-4,TRBV11-2,TGTGCCAGCAGCTTAGATGGGAGGGGGAGGGAGAAAAACATTCAGTACTTC,CASSLDGRGREKNIQYF
.,.,TRBJ2-7,TRBV5-1,TGCGCCAGCAGCTTCGGGCGGGGCTCCTACGAGCAGTACTTC,CASSFGRGSYEQYF
TRBD2,.,TRBJ2-1,TRBV10-1,TGCGCCAGCAGGGGACAGCGGGAGGGGTCCTATAGCTCCTACAATGAGCAGTTCTTC,CASRGQREGSYSSYNEQFF
.,once,TRBJ2-5,TRBV5-1,TGCGCCAGCAGCTTTGGTACTACAAGAGAGACCCAGTACTTC,CASSFGTTRETQYF
.,.,TRBJ1-4,TRBV4-1,TGCGCCAGCAGCCAAGTGAGGAGTGAAAAACTGTTTTTT,CASSQVRSEKLFF
TRBD1,.,TRBJ1-2,TRBV18,TGTGCCAGCTCACCTGGGACAGGCCCTAACTATGGCTACACCTTC,CASSPGTGPNYGYTF
TRBD2,.,TRBJ2-1,TRBV18,TGTGCCAGCTCACCGGGACTAGCGGGACTTAGCTCCTACAATGAGCAGTTCTTC,CASSPGLAGLSSYNEQFF
.,few,TRBJ2-1,TRBV7-2,TGTGCCAGCAGCTTAGACTTTAGCTCCTACAATGAGCAGTTCTTC,CASSLDFSSYNEQFF
.,.,TRBJ2-7,TRBV13,TGTGCCAGCAGCTTAGGTCTAATCCACGAGCAGTACTTC,CASSLGLIHEQYF
.,.,TRBJ1-3,TRBV7-6,TGTGCCAGCAGCACCTGGGCAGCCGACTCTGGAAACACCATATATTTT,CASSTWAADSGNTIYF
TRBD1,.,TRBJ2-5,TRBV5-3,TGTGCCAGAAGCTTGGACAGGGGGCGTGATAGTGGACAAGAGACCCAGTACTTC,CARSLDRGRDSGQETQYF
.,.,TRBJ2-5,TRBV4-2,TGTGCCAGCAGCCAAGAACAGAAAGCGGACTGGCAAGAGACCCAGTACTTC,CASSQEQKADWQETQYF
TRBD1,.,TRBJ2-7,TRBV9,TGTGCCAGCAGCCCCATCCGGGGACAGGGGGCCTACGAGCAGTACTTC,CASSPIRGQGAYEQYF
.,few,TRBJ1-5,TRBV28,TGTGCCAGCAGTTTATTCTCCGGGAATCAGCCCCAGCATTTT,CASSLFSGNQPQHF
.,.,TRBJ1-5,TRBV6-1,TGTGCCAGCAGTGGCCGGGCGACAGCTAATCAGCCCCAGCATTTT,CASSGRATANQPQHF
.,few,TRBJ2-2,TRBV2,TGTGCCACCGAGGGGGACGCGAACACCGGGGAGCTGTTTTTT,CATEGDANTGELFF
.,.,TRBJ2-3,TRBV15,TGTGCCACCAGCAGAGAAACAGCCACATCTCGAAGGGATACGCAGTATTTT,CATSRETATSRRDTQYF
.,.,TRBJ1-2,TRBV30,TGTGCCTGGAGCGAAAACCCTATCACTTTC,CAWSENPITF
TRBD1,few,TRBJ2-5,TRBV5-1,TGCGCCAGCAGCCGAACAGGGGCCGGTGGGGGTAGACAAGAGACCCAGTACTTC,CASSRTGAGGGRQETQYF
TRBD1,once,TRBJ2-2,TRBV19,TGTGCCAGTTCACAGGGGTGGAACACCGGGGAGCTGTTTTTT,CASSQGWNTGELFF
TRBD1,.,TRBJ2-1,TRBV9,TGTGCCAGCAGCGTAGTGGACAGGGGTAATGAGCAGTTCTTC,CASSVVDRGNEQFF
TRBD1,few,TRBJ1-4,TRBV4-2,TGTGCCAGCAGCCAAGATAACGCAGGGGGGCCTGAAAAACTGTTTTTT,CASSQDNAGGPEKLFF
.,.,TRBJ2-5,TRBV5-1,TGCGCCAGCAGCTTATTCGACTGGCAAGAGACCCAGTACTTC,CASSLFDWQETQYF
TRBD1,.,TRBJ1-1,TRBV2,TGTGCCAGCAGTGAACGACAGGGGAGAAACACTGAAGCTTTCTTT,CASSERQGRNTEAFF
.,.,TRBJ1-5,TRBV28,TGTGCCAGCAGCTCCATACAGGGAGTAGGCAATCAGCCCCAGCATTTT,CASSSIQGVGNQPQHF
TRBD2,.,TRBJ2-7,TRBV19,TGTGCCAGAAGCCGCGGGGGGTCCTACGAGCAGTACTTC,CARSRGGSYEQYF
.,.,TRBJ2-7,TRBV5-4,TGTGCCAGCAGCTTGGACGGGTACTACGAGCAGTACTTC,CASSLDGYYEQYF
.,.,TRBJ2-1,TRBV4-1,TGCGCCAGCAGCCTTCGGCGGGACCGGGGCAATGAGCAGTTCTTC,CASSLRRDRGNEQFF
TRBD1,.,TRBJ2-6,TRBV30,TGTGCCTGGCGAGGACTGGGACAGCCCACTTCTGGGGCCAACGGCCTGACTTTC,CAWRGLGQPTSGANGLTF
.,.,TRBJ2-4,TRBV4-1,TGCGCCAGCAGCCAAGTAGTGAGAGGGCGGGGAAACATTCAGTACTTC,CASSQVVRGRGNIQYF
.,once,TRBJ2-7,TRBV6-6,TGTGCCAGCGGTAGGGGCGGGGTCTACGAGCAGTACTTC,CASGRGGVYEQYF
TRBD2,.,TRBJ2-4,TRBV19,TGTGCCAGTACCTCGACTAGCGGGAGGCTTGAGGCCAAAAACATTCAGTACTTC,CASTSTSGRLEAKNIQYF
.,once,TRBJ2-6,TRBV6-5,TGTGCCAGCAGTCCGGAGTTGGCTGGGGCCAACGGCCTGACTTTC,CASSPELAGANGLTF
.,.,TRBJ2-1,TRBV15,TGTGCCACCAGCCGAACGTCTAGGCATGAGCAGTTCTTC,CATSRTSRHEQFF
.,.,TRBJ2-7,TRBV5-1,TGCGCCAGCAGCTTAGCCGGACTGGGTCGGGACGAGCAGTACTTC,CASSLAGLGRDEQYF
.,.,TRBJ2-3,TRBV1,TGCACCAGCAGCCAAGAGACCGGGAGAAGCGCAGATACGCAGTATTTT,CTSSQETGRSADTQYF
.,.,TRBJ1-1,TRBV6-5,TGTGCCACACTCGCCTTGGGGCCGATGAACACTGAAGCTTTCTTT,CATLALGPMNTEAFF
.,.,TRBJ2-6,TRBV7-9,TGTGCCAGCAGCCTCCCGGGGGCCAACGTCCTGACTTTC,CASSLPGANVLTF
.,few,TRBJ2-7,TRBV5-1,TGCGCCAGCAGCTTGGCCCTGGACAGACTGATGGACGAGCAGTACTTC,CASSLALDRLMDEQYF
.,.,TRBJ2-7,TRBV7-6,TGTGCCAGCAGCTTAAGGGGCAGTCCCTACGAGCAGTACTTC,CASSLRGSPYEQYF
TRBD2,.,TRBJ2-7,TRBV29-1,TGCAGCGTTGCAGTAGCGGGAGGGGCCGGCTACGAGCAGTACTTC,CSVAVAGGAGYEQYF
.,.,TRBJ2-1,TRBV7-8,TGTGCCAGCAGCTTAGGCGGAACGGGGGAGCAGTTCTTC,CASSLGGTGEQFF
.,.,TRBJ2-3,TRBV6-6,TGTGCCATCTACGCGGGAAGCAGAGATACGCAGTATTTT,CAIYAGSRDTQYF
TRBD2,few,TRBJ2-3,TRBV12-5,TGTGCTAGTGGTTTGGCAAGAAGCGGAGCTAGCGGGAATTTATTCTGGTGTACGCAGTATTTT,CASGLARSGASGNLFWCTQYF
.,few,TRBJ2-7,TRBV11-2,TGTGCCAGCAGCTTAGTTCCAGGACAGAGGGTCTACGAGCAGTACTTC,CASSLVPGQRVYEQYF
TRBD2,once,TRBJ2-1,TRBV7-9,TGTGCCAGCAGCTCTTCTAGCGGGAGGTGGGGGTTCTTC,CASSSSSGRWGFF
.,few,TRBJ2-5,TRBV19,TGTGCCAGTAGTATCGGGGTAGTCCAAGAGACCCAGTACTTC,CASSIGVVQETQYF
TRBD1,few,TRBJ1-5,TRBV6-5,TGTGCCAGCAGTTACACGGACAGGACAAATCAGCCCCAGCATTTT,CASSYTDRTNQPQHF
.,.,TRBJ2-5,TRBV19,TGTGCCAGTAGTATAGGTCCAGGCGTGGAGACCCAGTACTTC,CASSIGPGVETQYF